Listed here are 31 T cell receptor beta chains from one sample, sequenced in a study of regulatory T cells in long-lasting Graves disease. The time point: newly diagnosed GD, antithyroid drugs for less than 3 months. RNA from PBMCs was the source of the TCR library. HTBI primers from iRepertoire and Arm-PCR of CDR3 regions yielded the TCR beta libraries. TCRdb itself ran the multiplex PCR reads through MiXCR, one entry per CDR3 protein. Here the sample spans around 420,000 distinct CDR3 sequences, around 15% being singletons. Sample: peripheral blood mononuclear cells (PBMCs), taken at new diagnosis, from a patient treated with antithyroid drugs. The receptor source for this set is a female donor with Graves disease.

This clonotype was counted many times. CDR3 in amino acids: CASSLATGTSYEQYF. CDR3 in DNA: TGTGCCAGCAGCTTGGCCACCGGGACATCCTACGAGCAGTACTTC. The chain joins TRBV5-5 to TRBJ2-7, with D perhaps matching TRBD1 (6 bases). Trimming cost V 0 bases and J 1 base, with 11 bases left between them. Germline-derived CDR1 and CDR2 are SGHKS and YYEKEE (reference sequence). This CDR3 spans 15 amino acids.

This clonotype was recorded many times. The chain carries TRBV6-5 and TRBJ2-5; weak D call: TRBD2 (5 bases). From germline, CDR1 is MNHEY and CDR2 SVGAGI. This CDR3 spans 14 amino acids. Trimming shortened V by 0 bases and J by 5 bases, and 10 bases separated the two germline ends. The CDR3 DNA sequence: TGTGCCAGCAGTTACTCGACTACTCAGGAGACCCAGTACTTC. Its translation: CASSYSTTQETQYF.

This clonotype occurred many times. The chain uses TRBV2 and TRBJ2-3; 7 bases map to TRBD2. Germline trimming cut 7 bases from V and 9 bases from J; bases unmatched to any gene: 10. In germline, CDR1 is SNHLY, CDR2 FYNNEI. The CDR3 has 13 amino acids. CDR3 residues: CASTSSGPETQYF. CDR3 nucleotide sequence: TGTGCCAGCACATCTAGCGGCCCCGAGACGCAGTATTTT.

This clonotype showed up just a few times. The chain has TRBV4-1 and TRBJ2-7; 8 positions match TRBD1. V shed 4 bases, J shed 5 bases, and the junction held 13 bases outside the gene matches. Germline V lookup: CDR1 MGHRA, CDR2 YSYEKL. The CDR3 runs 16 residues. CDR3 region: CASSPQQGQGYDEQYF. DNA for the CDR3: TGCGCCAGCAGCCCCCAACAAGGACAGGGTTACGACGAGCAGTACTTC.

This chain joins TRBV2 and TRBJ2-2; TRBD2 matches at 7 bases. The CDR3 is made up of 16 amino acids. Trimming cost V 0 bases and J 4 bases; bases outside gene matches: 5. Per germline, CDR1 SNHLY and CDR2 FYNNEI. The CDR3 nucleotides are TGTGCCAGCAGTGAAGCGGGAGGGCGTCCCACCGGGGAGCTGTTTTTT. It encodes CASSEAGGRPTGELFF. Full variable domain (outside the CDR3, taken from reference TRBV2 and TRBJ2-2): EPEVTQTPSHQVTQMGQEVILRCVPISNHLYFYWYRQILGQKVEFLVSFYNNEISEKSEIFDDQFSVERPDGSNFTLKIRSTKLEDSAMYFCASSEAGGRPTGELFFGEGSRLTVL.

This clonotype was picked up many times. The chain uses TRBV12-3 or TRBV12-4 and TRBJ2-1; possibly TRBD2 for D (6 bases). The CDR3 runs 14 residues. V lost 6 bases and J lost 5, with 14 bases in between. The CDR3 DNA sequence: TGTGCCAGCAGGGGACTGGGCGCGGACAATGAGCAGTTCTTC. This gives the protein CASRGLGADNEQFF.

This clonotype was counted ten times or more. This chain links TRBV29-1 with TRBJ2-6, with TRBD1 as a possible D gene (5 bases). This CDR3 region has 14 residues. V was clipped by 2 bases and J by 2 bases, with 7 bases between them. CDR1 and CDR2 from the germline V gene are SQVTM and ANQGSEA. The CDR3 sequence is CSVERGTGANVLTF. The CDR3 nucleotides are TGCAGCGTTGAAAGGGGCACTGGGGCCAACGTCCTGACTTTC.

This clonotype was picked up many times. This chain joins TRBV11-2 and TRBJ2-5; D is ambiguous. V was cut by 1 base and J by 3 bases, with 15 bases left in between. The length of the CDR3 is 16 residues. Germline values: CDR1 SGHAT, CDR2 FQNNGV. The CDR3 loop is CASSLVAGLNEETQYF. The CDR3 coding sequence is TGTGCCAGCAGCTTAGTCGCCGGTTTAAACGAAGAGACCCAGTACTTC.

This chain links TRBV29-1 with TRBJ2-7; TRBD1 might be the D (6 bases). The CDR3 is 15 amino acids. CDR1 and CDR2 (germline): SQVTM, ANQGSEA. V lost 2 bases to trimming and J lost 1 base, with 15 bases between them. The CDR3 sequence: CSVELGDMGSYEQYF. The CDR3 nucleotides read TGCAGCGTTGAACTAGGGGACATGGGATCCTACGAGCAGTACTTC.

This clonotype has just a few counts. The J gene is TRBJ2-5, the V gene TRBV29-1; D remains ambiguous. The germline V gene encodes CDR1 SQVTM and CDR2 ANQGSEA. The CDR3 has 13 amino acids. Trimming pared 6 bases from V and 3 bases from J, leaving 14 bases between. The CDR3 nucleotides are TGCAGCGTAACCAATAGTGGGGAAGAGACCCAGTACTTC. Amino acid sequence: CSVTNSGEETQYF.

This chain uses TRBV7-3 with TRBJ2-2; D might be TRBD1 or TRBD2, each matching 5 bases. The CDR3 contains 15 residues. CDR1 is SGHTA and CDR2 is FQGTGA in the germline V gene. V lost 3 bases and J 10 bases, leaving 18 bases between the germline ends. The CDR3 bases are TGTGCCAGCAGCTTGGGAGAGGGACCAGCAGAGGAGCTGTTTTTT. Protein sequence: CASSLGEGPAEELFF. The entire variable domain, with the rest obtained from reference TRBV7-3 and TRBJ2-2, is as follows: GAGVSQTPSNKVTEKGKYVELRCDPISGHTALYWYRQSLGQGPEFLIYFQGTGAADDSGLPNDRFFAVRPEGSVSTLKIQRTERGDSAVYLCASSLGEGPAEELFFGEGSRLTVL.

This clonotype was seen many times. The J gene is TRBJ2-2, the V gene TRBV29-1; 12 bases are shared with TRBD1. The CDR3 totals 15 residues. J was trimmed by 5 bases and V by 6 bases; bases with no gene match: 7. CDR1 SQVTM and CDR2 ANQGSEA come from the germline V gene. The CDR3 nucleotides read TGCAGCGTGGCCGAGGGACAGGGGGCAACCGGGGAGCTGTTTTTT. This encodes CSVAEGQGATGELFF.

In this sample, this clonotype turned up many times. CDR3 residues: CASNPNRGRGGYTF. CDR3 nucleotides: TGTGCCAGCAATCCGAACAGGGGGCGGGGGGGCTACACCTTC. The chain links TRBV27 to TRBJ1-2; 9 bases fit TRBD1. Germline CDR1 and CDR2: MNHEY and SMNVEV (reference sequence). The CDR3 is made up of 14 amino acids. Trimming removed 7 bases from V and 8 bases from J; junction bases left unmatched: 11.

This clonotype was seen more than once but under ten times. CDR3 amino acids: CSVEGQTNTEAFF. The CDR3 DNA is TGCAGCGTTGAAGGGCAGACGAACACTGAAGCTTTCTTT. The chain is built from TRBV29-1 and TRBJ1-1; D gene ambiguous. Trimming removed 1 base at V and 1 base at J, with 7 bases between. CDR1 is SQVTM and CDR2 is ANQGSEA in the germline V gene. This CDR3 contains 13 residues.

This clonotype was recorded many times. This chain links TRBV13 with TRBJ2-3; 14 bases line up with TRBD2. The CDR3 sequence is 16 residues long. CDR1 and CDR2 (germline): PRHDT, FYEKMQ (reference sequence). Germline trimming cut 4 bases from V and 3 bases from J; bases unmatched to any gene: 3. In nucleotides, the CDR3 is TGTGCCAGCAGCTGGACTAGCGGGGGGTTAACAGATACGCAGTATTTT. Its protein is CASSWTSGGLTDTQYF.

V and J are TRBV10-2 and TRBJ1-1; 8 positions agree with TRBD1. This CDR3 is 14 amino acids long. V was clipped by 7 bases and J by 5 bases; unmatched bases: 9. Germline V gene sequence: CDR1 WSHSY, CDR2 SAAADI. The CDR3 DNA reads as TGCGCCAGCAAATCTGGACAGGGAGGGACTGAAGCTTTCTTT. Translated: CASKSGQGGTEAFF.

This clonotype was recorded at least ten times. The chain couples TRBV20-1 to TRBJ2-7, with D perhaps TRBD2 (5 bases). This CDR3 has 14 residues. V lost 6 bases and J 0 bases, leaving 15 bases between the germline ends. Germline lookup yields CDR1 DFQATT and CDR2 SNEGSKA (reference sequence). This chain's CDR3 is CSAPYPGISYEQYF. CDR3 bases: TGCAGTGCACCTTACCCCGGGATCTCCTACGAGCAGTACTTC.

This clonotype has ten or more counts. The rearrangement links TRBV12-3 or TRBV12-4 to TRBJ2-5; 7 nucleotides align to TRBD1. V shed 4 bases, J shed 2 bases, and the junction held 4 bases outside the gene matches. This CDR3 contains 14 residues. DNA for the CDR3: TGTGCCAGCAGTTCAGACAGGGATCAAGAGACCCAGTACTTC. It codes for CASSSDRDQETQYF.

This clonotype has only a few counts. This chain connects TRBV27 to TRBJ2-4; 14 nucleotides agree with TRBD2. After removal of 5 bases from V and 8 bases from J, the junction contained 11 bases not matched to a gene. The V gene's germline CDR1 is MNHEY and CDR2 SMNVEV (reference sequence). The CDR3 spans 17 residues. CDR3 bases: TGTGCCAGCAGTCCCCGACTAGCGGGAGGGCCCGGGCACATTCAGTACTTC. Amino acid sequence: CASSPRLAGGPGHIQYF.

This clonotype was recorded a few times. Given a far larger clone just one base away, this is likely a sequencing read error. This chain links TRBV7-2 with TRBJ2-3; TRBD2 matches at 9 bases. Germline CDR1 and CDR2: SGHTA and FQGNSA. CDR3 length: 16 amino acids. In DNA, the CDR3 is TGTGCCTGCAGTAGTGTACGGCGGGGGGGGTCGGATACGCAGTATTTT. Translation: CACSSVRRGGSDTQYF.

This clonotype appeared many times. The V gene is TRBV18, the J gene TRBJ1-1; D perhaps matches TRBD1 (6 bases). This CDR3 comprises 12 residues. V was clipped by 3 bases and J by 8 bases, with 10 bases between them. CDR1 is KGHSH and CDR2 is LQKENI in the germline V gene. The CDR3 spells CASSPDRSEAFF. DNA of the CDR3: TGTGCCAGCTCACCGGACAGATCAGAAGCTTTCTTT. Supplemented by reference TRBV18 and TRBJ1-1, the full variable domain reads NAGVMQNPRHLVRRRGQEARLRCSPMKGHSHVYWYRQLPEEGLKFMVYLQKENIIDESGMPKERFSAEFPKEGPSILRIQQVVRGDSAAYFCASSPDRSEAFFGQGTRLTVV.

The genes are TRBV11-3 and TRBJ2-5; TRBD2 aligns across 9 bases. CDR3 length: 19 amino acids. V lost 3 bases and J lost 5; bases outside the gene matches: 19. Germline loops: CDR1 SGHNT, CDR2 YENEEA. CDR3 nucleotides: TGTGCCAGCAGCTTTGGGTTTACCGGGACTAGCCAAATGTTGGAGACCCAGTACTTC. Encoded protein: CASSFGFTGTSQMLETQYF.

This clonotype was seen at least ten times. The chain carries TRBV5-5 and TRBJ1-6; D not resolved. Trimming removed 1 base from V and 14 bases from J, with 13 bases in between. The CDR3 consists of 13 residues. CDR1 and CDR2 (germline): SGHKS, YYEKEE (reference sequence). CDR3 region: CASSLTTGPALHF. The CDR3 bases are TGTGCCAGCAGCTTGACGACGGGTCCAGCCCTCCACTTT.

The DNA of the CDR3 is TGTGCCAGCAGTAGAAGAGAGGGGCGGGACACTGAAGCTTTCTTT. It yields the protein CASSRREGRDTEAFF. The chain links TRBV12-3 or TRBV12-4 to TRBJ1-1; D might be TRBD1 (5 bases). The CDR3 has 15 amino acids. V gave up 5 bases and J gave up 3 bases, with 16 bases separating them.

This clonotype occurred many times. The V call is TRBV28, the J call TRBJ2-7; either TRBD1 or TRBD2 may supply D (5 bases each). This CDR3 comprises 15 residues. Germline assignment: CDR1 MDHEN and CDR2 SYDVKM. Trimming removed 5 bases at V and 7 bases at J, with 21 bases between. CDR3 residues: CASSPTGGGHREQYF. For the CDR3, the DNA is TGTGCCAGCAGTCCCACCGGAGGTGGCCACAGGGAGCAGTACTTC.

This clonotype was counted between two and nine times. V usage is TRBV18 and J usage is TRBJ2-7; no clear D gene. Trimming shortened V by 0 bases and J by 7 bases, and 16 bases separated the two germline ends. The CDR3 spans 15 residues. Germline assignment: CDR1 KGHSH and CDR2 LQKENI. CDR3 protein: CASSPPPARTWEQYF. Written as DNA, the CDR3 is TGTGCCAGCTCACCACCCCCGGCCCGGACGTGGGAGCAGTACTTC.

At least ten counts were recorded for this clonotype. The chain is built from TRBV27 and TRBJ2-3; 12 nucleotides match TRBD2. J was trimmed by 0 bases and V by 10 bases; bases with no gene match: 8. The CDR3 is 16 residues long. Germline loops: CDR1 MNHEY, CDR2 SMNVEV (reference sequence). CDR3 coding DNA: TGTGCCACCAGCAGGGGGACTAGCGGGAGCACAGATACGCAGTATTTT. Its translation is CATSRGTSGSTDTQYF.

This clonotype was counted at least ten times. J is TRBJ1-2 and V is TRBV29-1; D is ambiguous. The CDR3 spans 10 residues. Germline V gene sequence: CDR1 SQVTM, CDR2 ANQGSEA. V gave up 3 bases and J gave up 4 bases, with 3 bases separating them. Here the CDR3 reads CSVEGYGYTF. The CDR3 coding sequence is TGCAGCGTTGAGGGCTATGGCTACACCTTC.

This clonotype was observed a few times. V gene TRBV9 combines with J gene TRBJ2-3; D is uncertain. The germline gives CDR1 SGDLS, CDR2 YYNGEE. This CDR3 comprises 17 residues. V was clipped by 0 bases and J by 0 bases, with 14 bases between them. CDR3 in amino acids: CASSVAIGRSSTDTQYF. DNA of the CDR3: TGTGCCAGCAGCGTAGCTATTGGCAGGTCTAGCACAGATACGCAGTATTTT. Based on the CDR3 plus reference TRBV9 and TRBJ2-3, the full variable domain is DSGVTQTPKHLITATGQRVTLRCSPRSGDLSVYWYQQSLDQGLQFLIQYYNGEERAKGNILERFSAQQFPDLHSELNLSSLELGDSALYFCASSVAIGRSSTDTQYFGPGTRLTVL.

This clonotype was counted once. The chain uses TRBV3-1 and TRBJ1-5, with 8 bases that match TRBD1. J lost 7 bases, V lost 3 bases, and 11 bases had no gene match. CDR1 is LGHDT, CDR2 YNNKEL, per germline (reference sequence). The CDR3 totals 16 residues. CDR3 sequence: CASSQGTGGGWQPQHF. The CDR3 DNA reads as TGTGCCAGCAGCCAGGGGACAGGTGGAGGGTGGCAGCCCCAGCATTTT.

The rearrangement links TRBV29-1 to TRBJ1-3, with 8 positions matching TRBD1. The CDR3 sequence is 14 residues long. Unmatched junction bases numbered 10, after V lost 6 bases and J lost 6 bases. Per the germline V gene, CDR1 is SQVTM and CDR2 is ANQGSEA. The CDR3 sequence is CSVFQGALENTIYF. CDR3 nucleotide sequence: TGCAGCGTCTTTCAGGGGGCATTAGAAAACACCATATATTTT.